The 29 T cell receptor beta chains in this list originate from one sample, sequenced in a study of cytomegalovirus exposure and HLA in healthy donors (TCRdb year 2017). The receptor library was made with the immunoSEQ multiplex PCR assay. Not all clones reach the TCRdb copy of this immuneACCESS table, which keeps in-frame sequences only. Checked studies attribute under half of the gap to unresolved V genes and leave the rest unexplained. Present in this sample are approximately 280,000 clones, approximately 87% of which were seen just once. About 0.85% of the sample is taken by the ten largest. The sequenced sample consisted of PBMCs. Receptors were obtained from a woman between 18 and 29 years old in good health and CMV-seronegative.

This chain links TRBV4-3 with TRBJ2-3; D might be TRBD2 (5 bases). This CDR3 is 16 amino acids long. V was pared by 0 bases and J by 3 bases, with 13 bases between. The germline V gene encodes CDR1 LGHNA and CDR2 YSLEER. The CDR3 region is CASSQDPSPGTDTQYF. Here the CDR3 DNA reads TGCGCCAGCAGCCAAGATCCGTCACCGGGGACAGATACGCAGTATTTT.

This chain connects TRBV9 to TRBJ1-6, with D maybe TRBD1 (6 bases). Per the germline V gene, CDR1 is SGDLS and CDR2 is YYNGEE. V lost 3 bases to trimming and J lost 6 bases, with 7 bases between them. This CDR3 has 13 amino acids. The CDR3 loop reads CASSEGVNSPLHF. CDR3 nucleotide sequence: TGTGCCAGCAGCGAGGGGGTTAATTCACCCCTCCACTTT.

The genes are TRBV6-5 and TRBJ2-3, with 9 bases fitting TRBD2. The CDR3 runs to 12 residues. CDR1 and CDR2 from the germline V gene are MNHEY and SVGAGI. V lost 6 bases, J lost 8 bases, and 3 bases stayed unmatched. Here the CDR3 reads CASSKLAGTQYF. CDR3 nucleotides: TGTGCCAGCAGCAAACTAGCGGGTACGCAGTATTTT.

The J gene is TRBJ1-1, the V gene TRBV28; D perhaps matches TRBD1 (5 bases). Trimming took 3 bases from V and 2 from J, leaving 10 bases between them. The germline V gene has CDR1 MDHEN and CDR2 SYDVKM. There are 14 residues in the CDR3. CDR3 sequence: CASSFGGQNTEAFF. The CDR3 region has the DNA TGTGCCAGCAGTTTTGGTGGACAAAACACTGAAGCTTTCTTT.

The chain joins TRBV10-1 to TRBJ2-1; the match to TRBD2 covers 11 bases. The CDR3 consists of 15 residues. Losses at the gene ends were 6 bases for V and 8 bases for J; bases not matched to a gene: 9. Germline V CDR1 and CDR2: WNHNN, SYGVQD (reference sequence). The chain's CDR3 is CASSPLAGGGDEQFF. The CDR3 DNA reads TGCGCCAGCAGCCCCCTAGCGGGAGGTGGGGATGAGCAGTTCTTC.

This clone was seen more than once but under ten times. The chain joins TRBV2 to TRBJ2-7; D uncertain. The CDR3 length is 13 residues. V lost 4 bases and J 0 bases, leaving 7 bases between the germline ends. CDR1 and CDR2 (germline): SNHLY, FYNNEI. For the CDR3, the DNA is TGTGCCAGCAGTGGCAGAAGCTCCTACGAGCAGTACTTC. This encodes CASSGRSSYEQYF.

The V call is TRBV5-1, the J call TRBJ1-1; TRBD1 might be the D (5 bases). This CDR3 region has 14 residues. Germline V gene lookup returns CDR1 SGHRS and CDR2 YFSETQ. V lost 7 bases, J lost 5 bases, and 18 bases lay in between. The CDR3 spells CASHKDLGGTEAFF. The CDR3, as DNA: TGCGCCAGCCATAAGGACCTCGGGGGGACTGAAGCTTTCTTT.

The genes are TRBV4-3 and TRBJ2-1; 10 bases line up with TRBD2. CDR3 size: 15 residues. Germline CDR1 LGHNA, CDR2 YSLEER. The V segment lost 4 bases and the J segment 7 bases; nucleotides outside the gene matches: 7. The CDR3 sequence is CASSLLAGHENEQFF. The CDR3 DNA sequence: TGCGCCAGCAGCCTACTAGCGGGACATGAGAATGAGCAGTTCTTC.

The CDR3 DNA is TGTGCCAGCTCAGCAGACAGGAACACTGAAGCTTTCTTT. It encodes CASSADRNTEAFF. This chain uses TRBV18 with TRBJ1-1, with a weak D call TRBD1 (5 bases). Germline CDR1 KGHSH, CDR2 LQKENI. The ends were cut back, 5 bases at V and 1 base at J, with 8 bases in the middle. The CDR3 loop spans 13 amino acids.

This clone was seen a single time. The V gene is TRBV6-4, the J gene TRBJ2-1, with TRBD2 matching over 14 bases. Losses at the gene ends were 6 bases for V and 8 bases for J; bases not matched to a gene: 3. This CDR3 is 14 amino acids long. CDR1 MRHNA and CDR2 SNTAGT come from the germline V gene. The CDR3 DNA is TGTGCCAGCAGGGGGACTAGCGGGAGCTATGAGCAGTTCTTC. It codes for CASRGTSGSYEQFF.

The genes are TRBV19 and TRBJ1-3, with D tentatively TRBD1 (6 bases). This CDR3 has 13 amino acids. The V end lost 5 bases, the J end lost 4 bases, and 9 bases lay between the germline ends. Germline CDR1 reads LNHDA; CDR2 reads SQIVND (reference sequence). The CDR3, as DNA: TGTGCCAGTAGTGCCGACAGGGGAAACACCATATATTTT. The encoded protein is CASSADRGNTIYF.

The chain recombines TRBV27 with TRBJ2-7, with TRBD2 identical over 9 bases. Germline V gene sequence: CDR1 MNHEY, CDR2 SMNVEV (reference sequence). The CDR3 sequence is 17 residues long. Germline trimming cut 5 bases from V and 4 bases from J; bases unmatched to any gene: 15. This CDR3 is CASSPLAGLPRTYEQYF. The CDR3 nucleotides are TGTGCCAGCAGTCCACTAGCGGGTCTACCTCGTACATACGAGCAGTACTTC.

The rearrangement uses TRBV7-9 and TRBJ2-2, with 8 bases aligning to TRBD2. V was clipped by 2 bases and J by 7 bases; unmatched bases: 9. CDR1 is SEHNR and CDR2 is FQNEAQ in the germline V gene (reference sequence). The CDR3 is 16 residues long. In DNA form, the CDR3 reads TGTGCCAGCAGCTTATCCGCGGGAGGCCGTAACGGGGAGCTGTTTTTT. This encodes CASSLSAGGRNGELFF.

The rearrangement links TRBV10-3 to TRBJ2-7; TRBD2 matches 7 bases. Unmatched junction bases numbered 8, after V lost 3 bases and J lost 3 bases. CDR1 ENHRY and CDR2 SYGVKD come from the germline V gene. The CDR3 runs to 15 residues. CDR3 region: CAISDHRTRGYEQYF. The CDR3 DNA reads TGTGCCATCAGTGACCATCGGACTAGGGGCTACGAGCAGTACTTC.

This clone has a single count. This chain links TRBV5-1 with TRBJ2-2, with a tentative D call TRBD1 (5 bases). Germline values: CDR1 SGHRS, CDR2 YFSETQ. The CDR3 consists of 16 residues. V was clipped by 2 bases and J by 4 bases, with 15 bases between them. CDR3 DNA sequence: TGCGCCAGCAGCTTATTTAGGACAATGGTCACCGGGGAGCTGTTTTTT. Protein: CASSLFRTMVTGELFF.

The J gene is TRBJ1-2, the V gene TRBV4-1; 10 bases map to TRBD1. Germline CDR1 MGHRA, CDR2 YSYEKL. The CDR3 is made up of 14 amino acids. The trim removed 1 base at V and 8 bases at J, leaving 4 bases unmatched. The CDR3 sequence is CASSQVGTGVGYTF. The CDR3 DNA reads TGCGCCAGCAGCCAAGTGGGGACAGGGGTAGGCTACACCTTC.

This clone was detected only a few times. The rearrangement joins TRBV15 to TRBJ1-2, with D perhaps TRBD1 (6 bases). CDR1 LNHNV and CDR2 YYDKDF come from the germline V gene (reference sequence). V dropped 4 bases and J dropped 1 base, with 13 bases sitting between them. There are 15 residues in the CDR3. CDR3 nucleotide sequence: TGTGCCACCAGCAAGGCAGGGGCGCGTAACTATGGCTACACCTTC. Translated: CATSKAGARNYGYTF.

The chain is built from TRBV6-1 and TRBJ2-7, with TRBD1 as a possible D gene (6 bases). This CDR3 is built from 15 residues. Germline loops: CDR1 MNHNS, CDR2 SASEGT. V shed 0 bases and J shed 2 bases, with 11 bases lying between them. The CDR3 here is CASSEARWGPYEQYF. DNA for the CDR3: TGTGCCAGCAGTGAAGCGAGGTGGGGGCCCTACGAGCAGTACTTC.

This clone was observed once. The CDR3 DNA reads as TGTGCCAGTAGTATGGCGGGGAATTGGGGCAATCAGCCCCAGCATTTT. Protein product: CASSMAGNWGNQPQHF. The chain employs TRBV19 and TRBJ1-5, with D unclear. V was clipped by 3 bases and J by 2 bases, with 14 bases between them. The CDR3 has 16 residues. Looked up from germline, CDR1 is LNHDA and CDR2 is SQIVND (reference sequence).

V usage is TRBV27 and J usage is TRBJ1-2; D is ambiguous. Germline values: CDR1 MNHEY, CDR2 SMNVEV (reference sequence). The V gene lost 9 bases and the J gene lost 4 bases, with 21 bases spanning the gap. This CDR3 spans 15 amino acids. CDR3 bases: TGTGCCAGTAGGACCGGGAGACAACTGCCCTATGGCTACACCTTC. Translating it yields CASRTGRQLPYGYTF.

The chain has TRBV5-1 and TRBJ2-5, with 10 bases that match TRBD2. The CDR3 has 14 amino acids. Germline V gene data show CDR1 as SGHRS and CDR2 as YFSETQ. Trimming cost V 4 bases and J 6 bases; bases outside gene matches: 6. The CDR3 loop is CASSGLAGEQTQYF. In DNA form, the CDR3 reads TGCGCCAGCAGCGGTCTAGCGGGAGAACAGACCCAGTACTTC.

The chain combines TRBV9 with TRBJ2-5; 7 bases align to TRBD1. Germline trimming cut 3 bases from V and 3 bases from J; bases unmatched to any gene: 2. The CDR3 sequence is 13 residues long. Germline CDR1 is SGDLS and CDR2 is YYNGEE. The CDR3 loop reads CASSEQGKETQYF. Here the CDR3 DNA reads TGTGCCAGCAGCGAACAGGGGAAAGAGACCCAGTACTTC. The entire variable domain, with the rest obtained from reference TRBV9 and TRBJ2-5, is as follows: DSGVTQTPKHLITATGQRVTLRCSPRSGDLSVYWYQQSLDQGLQFLIQYYNGEERAKGNILERFSAQQFPDLHSELNLSSLELGDSALYFCASSEQGKETQYFGPGTRLLVL.

Here the CDR3 DNA reads TGTGCCAGCAGCCCCGGGACTAGCGGGGTCCCAGATACGCAGTATTTT. Translated, it gives CASSPGTSGVPDTQYF. The genes are TRBV7-9 and TRBJ2-3; 13 nucleotides agree with TRBD2. The CDR3 has 16 residues. From germline, CDR1 is SEHNR and CDR2 FQNEAQ (reference sequence). V lost 5 bases and J lost 4; bases outside the gene matches: 6.

The genes are TRBV10-3 and TRBJ2-2, with TRBD1 as a possible D gene (5 bases). V was shortened by 3 bases and J by 6 bases, with 8 bases between the two germline ends. Germline assignment: CDR1 ENHRY and CDR2 SYGVKD. The length of the CDR3 is 13 residues. CDR3 sequence: CAISEGVPGELFF. CDR3 nucleotides: TGTGCCATCAGTGAAGGGGTTCCCGGGGAGCTGTTTTTT.

The V gene is TRBV9, the J gene TRBJ1-4; possible D gene TRBD1, 6 bases. CDR3 length equals 16 residues. Germline V CDR1 and CDR2: SGDLS, YYNGEE. V lost 7 bases to trimming and J lost 5 bases, with 21 bases between them. The CDR3 coding sequence is TGTGCCAGCGGGGCCAATACCGGGACACCCAATGAAAAACTGTTTTTT. It encodes CASGANTGTPNEKLFF.

This chain uses TRBV10-3 with TRBJ2-7; TRBD2 matches 11 bases. The V and J ends lost 10 bases and 0 bases, in that order; junction bases with no gene match: 14. The CDR3 contains 17 residues. Germline CDR1 is ENHRY and CDR2 is SYGVKD. The CDR3 here is CATLGLAEIRNSYEQYF. CDR3 DNA: TGTGCCACCTTGGGACTAGCGGAGATACGAAACTCCTACGAGCAGTACTTC.

The chain joins TRBV5-1 to TRBJ2-1; TRBD2 matches at 10 bases. Germline-derived CDR1 and CDR2 are SGHRS and YFSETQ. The CDR3 runs 19 residues. V shed 0 bases and J 7 bases; nucleotides not matched to a gene: 16. The CDR3 region is CASSLVASGSTGSRNEQFF. In DNA form, the CDR3 reads TGCGCCAGCAGCTTGGTGGCTAGCGGGAGTACTGGGTCAAGGAATGAGCAGTTCTTC.

The V and J genes are TRBV11-2 and TRBJ2-7, with D unresolved. CDR3 length: 12 residues. CDR1 is SGHAT and CDR2 is FQNNGV in the germline V gene. Trimming stripped 5 bases from V and 1 base from J, with 6 bases between. The CDR3 sequence: CASSLRSYEQYF. The CDR3 region has the DNA TGTGCCAGCAGCCTCCGGTCCTACGAGCAGTACTTC.

This clone was seen only once. This chain connects TRBV27 to TRBJ2-7; 7 nucleotides agree with TRBD2. CDR1 is MNHEY, CDR2 SMNVEV, per germline (reference sequence). This CDR3 spans 16 amino acids. Germline trimming cut 0 bases from V and 2 bases from J; bases unmatched to any gene: 7. The CDR3 sequence: CASSLSRLADTYEQYF. CDR3 sequence (DNA): TGTGCCAGCAGTTTATCGCGGCTAGCGGATACCTACGAGCAGTACTTC.